The 24 T cell receptor beta chains listed next were all sequenced from one sample in a study of metastatic and nonmetastatic thyroid tumors. Each patient came to thyroid surgery without any prior treatment (of any kind). Through MiXCR, TCRdb re-clonotyped the PCR reads. In the table there are 25,000 to 30,000 clones, 15% to 20% of which are singletons. The specimen sequenced was blood. These TCRs come from a male donor with papillary thyroid cancer or a benign thyroid nodule (not recorded which). Some clones in this sample may be carry-over from other donors' samples.

The table lists this clone with a few counts. The gene calls are TRBV28 and TRBJ2-3, with a possible D match to TRBD2 (6 bases). The V end was cut by 7 bases, the J end by 3 bases, with 17 bases between. The CDR3 consists of 15 residues. Germline V lookup: CDR1 MDHEN, CDR2 SYDVKM. The CDR3 region has the DNA TGTGCCAGCACCAGCCCGTACAGCGGGACAGATACGCAGTATTTT. This encodes CASTSPYSGTDTQYF.

The chain uses TRBV5-6 and TRBJ2-7; D is unclear. The germline gives CDR1 SGHDT, CDR2 YYEEEE. The CDR3 covers 14 residues. Trimming pared 0 bases from V and 5 bases from J, leaving 12 bases between. CDR3 DNA sequence: TGTGCCAGCAGCTTGGATGGGGTTTGGAACGAGCAGTACTTC. Protein sequence: CASSLDGVWNEQYF.

This clone came up many times. The chain recombines TRBV10-1 with TRBJ1-1; no clear D. Deletions cut 0 bases from V and 4 bases from J, with 12 bases between. Germline V gives CDR1 WNHNN, CDR2 SYGVQD (reference sequence). The CDR3 sequence is 15 residues long. The CDR3 bases are TGCGCCAGCAGTGAGTCGGCGAGGGAGTCCACTGAAGCTTTCTTT. Translated, it gives CASSESARESTEAFF.

Ten or more counts support this clone. This sequence joins TRBV2 and TRBJ1-1; D remains unclear. This CDR3 has 18 residues. Per the germline V gene, CDR1 is SNHLY and CDR2 is FYNNEI. Trimming shortened V by 2 bases and J by 1 base, and 20 bases separated the two germline ends. Here the CDR3 reads CASSEWVVGSLQNTEAFF. The CDR3 coding sequence is TGTGCCAGCAGTGAATGGGTTGTCGGCAGTTTACAGAACACTGAAGCTTTCTTT.

In its sample, this clone was seen a few times. The CDR3 reads CASSLPIQPQHF. In DNA, the CDR3 is TGTGCCAGCAGTTTACCGATTCAGCCCCAGCATTTT. The rearrangement joins TRBV28 to TRBJ1-5; D uncertain. Germline V gene lookup returns CDR1 MDHEN and CDR2 SYDVKM. CDR3 length: 12 residues. The V and J ends lost 2 bases and 6 bases respectively, with 5 bases between them.

This clone was counted a single time. This CDR3 is missing its conserved last phenylalanine or tryptophan, likely due to a read error. The V call is TRBV15, the J call TRBJ1-2, with D unclear. The V end was cut by 1 base, the J end by 3 bases, with 24 bases between. This CDR3 has 19 residues. The germline CDR1 and CDR2 sequences are LNHNV and YYDKDF (reference sequence). The CDR3 region is CATSRAPGGTAESYYGYTL. In DNA form, the CDR3 reads TGTGCCACCAGCAGAGCCCCCGGAGGTACAGCTGAATCGTACTATGGCTACACCCTC.

Ten or more counts support this clone. This sequence joins TRBV11-2 and TRBJ2-2; the D gene is possibly TRBD2 (5 bases). Trimming stripped 1 base from V and 5 bases from J, with 17 bases between. The CDR3 loop spans 17 amino acids. Per the germline V gene, CDR1 is SGHAT and CDR2 is FQNNGV. CDR3 in DNA: TGTGCCAGCAGCTTAGGTCCTGAGGGAGTGAGAACCGGGGAGCTGTTTTTT. Amino acids: CASSLGPEGVRTGELFF.

This clone appeared many times. The gene calls are TRBV9 and TRBJ2-3; 7 bases are shared with TRBD1. This CDR3 is built from 15 residues. CDR1 and CDR2 from the germline V gene are SGDLS and YYNGEE. With V trimmed by 3 bases and J by 6 bases, 10 bases remained unmatched. This CDR3 reads CASSGLRGGEDTQYF. The CDR3 DNA follows: TGTGCCAGCAGCGGCCTTAGAGGGGGCGAGGATACGCAGTATTTT. Full variable domain (outside the CDR3, taken from reference TRBV9 and TRBJ2-3): DSGVTQTPKHLITATGQRVTLRCSPRSGDLSVYWYQQSLDQGLQFLIQYYNGEERAKGNILERFSAQQFPDLHSELNLSSLELGDSALYFCASSGLRGGEDTQYFGPGTRLTVL.

This clone was seen a handful of times. This chain connects TRBV27 to TRBJ2-7, with 10 bases lining up with TRBD2. Trimming at V came to 5 bases and at J to 2 bases, leaving 15 bases not matched to a gene. The germline V gene encodes CDR1 MNHEY and CDR2 SMNVEV (reference sequence). The CDR3 has 18 amino acids. CDR3 in amino acids: CASSAGRATGTSAYEQYF. The CDR3, as DNA: TGTGCCAGCAGTGCGGGCAGGGCCACCGGGACTAGCGCCTACGAGCAGTACTTC.

In its sample, this clone was seen many times. CDR3 protein: CASSRSGPIYEQYF. The CDR3 DNA is TGTGCCAGCAGCCGCTCGGGCCCAATCTACGAGCAGTACTTC. The rearrangement links TRBV5-5 to TRBJ2-7; D remains ambiguous. CDR3 length: 14 amino acids. The V end was cut by 4 bases, the J end by 3 bases, with 14 bases between. Per the germline V gene, CDR1 is SGHKS and CDR2 is YYEKEE (reference sequence).

The table lists this clone with many counts. CDR3 region: CAHGTGQNNSPLHF. Here the CDR3 DNA reads TGTGCCCATGGGACCGGACAGAATAATTCACCCCTCCACTTT. V gene TRBV10-3 combines with J gene TRBJ1-6; a weak D match, TRBD1 (6 bases). V lost 11 bases and J lost 5, with 16 bases in between. Germline lookup yields CDR1 ENHRY and CDR2 SYGVKD. The CDR3 length is 14 residues.

V is TRBV15 and J is TRBJ2-1; 12 bases fit TRBD2. Trimming took 1 base from V and 7 from J; bases not matched to a gene: 11. This CDR3 region has 18 residues. The germline V gene encodes CDR1 LNHNV and CDR2 YYDKDF (reference sequence). The CDR3 nucleotides read TGTGCCACCAGCAGAGCGAGGGGGATGACTAGCGGGAGAAATGAGCAGTTCTTC. Translated, it gives CATSRARGMTSGRNEQFF.

The table lists this clone with many counts. The V gene is TRBV11-2, the J gene TRBJ2-7; a weak D match, TRBD1 (5 bases). The CDR3 length is 12 residues. The V end lost 1 base, the J end lost 5 bases, and 6 bases lay between the germline ends. CDR1 is SGHAT, CDR2 FQNNGV, per germline. The chain's CDR3 is CASSLGQHEQYF. In DNA form, the CDR3 reads TGTGCCAGCAGCTTAGGACAGCACGAGCAGTACTTC.

This clone was seen many times. This chain uses TRBV19 with TRBJ1-1, with 10 bases identical to TRBD1. The V gene end was trimmed by 7 bases and the J gene end by 5 bases; junction bases not matched to a gene: 10. The CDR3 consists of 15 residues. Germline V CDR1 and CDR2: LNHDA, SQIVND (reference sequence). CDR3 amino acids: CASTGTGALPTEAFF. In DNA, the CDR3 is TGTGCCAGTACCGGGACAGGGGCCCTACCGACTGAAGCTTTCTTT.

This clone was seen many times. The chain has TRBV5-1 and TRBJ2-3; tentatively, D is TRBD1 (6 bases). The CDR3 has 14 residues. Germline CDR1 reads SGHRS; CDR2 reads YFSETQ. The V end was cut by 1 base, the J end by 8 bases, with 14 bases between. CDR3 coding DNA: TGCGCCAGCAGCTTGAATCTGGACAGTGGTACGCAGTATTTT. It translates to CASSLNLDSGTQYF.

There are many counts of this clone. The chain has TRBV10-3 and TRBJ2-3; 9 bases are a match to TRBD1. This CDR3 is 16 amino acids long. Germline V gene lookup returns CDR1 ENHRY and CDR2 SYGVKD. Unmatched junction bases numbered 11, after V lost 4 bases and J lost 6 bases. In DNA form, the CDR3 reads TGTGCCATCAGTGGGCCCCGGGACAGGGCGTCCGATACGCAGTATTTT. Translation: CAISGPRDRASDTQYF.

Within the sample, this clone is medium-sized (0.01 to 0.1%). This chain joins TRBV6-1 and TRBJ1-1, with TRBD1 as a possible D gene (6 bases). The CDR3 runs 14 residues. V lost 1 base and J 4 bases, leaving 10 bases between the germline ends. CDR1 and CDR2 (germline): MNHNS, SASEGT. In nucleotides, the CDR3 is TGTGCCAGCAGTGAAGACAGGGTTGGCACTGAAGCTTTCTTT. This sequence encodes CASSEDRVGTEAFF.

This clone has at least ten counts. The chain carries TRBV6-5 and TRBJ1-4; D is uncertain. Looked up from germline, CDR1 is MNHEY and CDR2 is SVGAGI. This CDR3 is built from 15 residues. V was trimmed by 2 bases and J by 0 bases, leaving 7 bases between them. The CDR3 DNA reads as TGTGCCAGCAGTTACGCCCAGTCAACTAATGAAAAACTGTTTTTT. This translates into CASSYAQSTNEKLFF.

The gene calls are TRBV6-2 or TRBV6-3 and TRBJ2-1; D ambiguous. The CDR3 length is 16 residues. Germline CDR1 and CDR2: MNHEY and SVGEGT. V lost 0 bases and J lost 10, with 19 bases in between. The CDR3 is CASSYSIGSGFGEQFF. The CDR3 nucleotides are TGTGCCAGCAGTTACTCGATAGGCTCAGGCTTCGGGGAGCAGTTCTTC.

In its sample, this clone was seen a few times. Relative to the germline gene, one junction end is altered; a read error may explain this. The J gene is TRBJ1-1, the V gene TRBV15, with D uncertain. CDR3 length: 13 amino acids. The germline gives CDR1 LNHNV, CDR2 YYDKDF (reference sequence). DNA for the CDR3: TGTGCCACCAGCAGATATGGTTTGGCTGAAGCTTTTTTT. It translates to CATSRYGLAEAFF.

By proportion, this clone is medium-sized. The DNA for the CDR3 is TGTGCCAGCACGAGACTAGCGGGAGACACCGGGGAGCTGTTTTTT. Translated, it gives CASTRLAGDTGELFF. The chain recombines TRBV6-4 with TRBJ2-2; 12 nucleotides match TRBD2. This CDR3 has 15 amino acids. Germline lookup yields CDR1 MRHNA and CDR2 SNTAGT. The trim removed 7 bases at V and 3 bases at J, leaving 3 bases unmatched.

Ten or more counts support this clone. V is TRBV5-1 and J is TRBJ2-3; no reliable D call. Trimming took off 2 bases at V and 0 bases at J, with 7 bases between the two ends. The germline CDR1 and CDR2 sequences are SGHRS and YFSETQ. The CDR3 is 14 residues long. The CDR3 spells CASSFTDSTDTQYF. The CDR3 region has the DNA TGCGCCAGCAGCTTCACGGACAGCACAGATACGCAGTATTTT. Full variable domain (rest looked up from reference TRBV5-1 and TRBJ2-3): KAGVTQTPRYLIKTRGQQVTLSCSPISGHRSVSWYQQTPGQGLQFLFEYFSETQRNKGNFPGRFSGRQFSNSRSEMNVSTLELGDSALYLCASSFTDSTDTQYFGPGTRLTVL.

This rearrangement joins TRBV24-1 to TRBJ2-3, with D possibly being TRBD1 (6 bases). Deletions cut 1 base from V and 6 bases from J, with 13 bases between. CDR1 is KGHDR and CDR2 is SFDVKD in the germline V gene. The CDR3 runs to 15 residues. CDR3 DNA sequence: TGTGCCACCAGTGATTTAAACCAAAGGGGGGATACGCAGTATTTT. It yields the protein CATSDLNQRGDTQYF.

As to this clone: At one end, the junction sequence differs from germline, possibly due to a read error. CDR3 in amino acids: CTSSERGGAYTTYF. In DNA, the CDR3 is TGTACCAGCAGCGAGAGAGGGGGCGCATACACCACATATTTT. The chain combines TRBV5-8 with TRBJ1-3; 7 positions match TRBD1. Germline values: CDR1 SGHTS, CDR2 YDEGEE. CDR3 length: 14 amino acids.